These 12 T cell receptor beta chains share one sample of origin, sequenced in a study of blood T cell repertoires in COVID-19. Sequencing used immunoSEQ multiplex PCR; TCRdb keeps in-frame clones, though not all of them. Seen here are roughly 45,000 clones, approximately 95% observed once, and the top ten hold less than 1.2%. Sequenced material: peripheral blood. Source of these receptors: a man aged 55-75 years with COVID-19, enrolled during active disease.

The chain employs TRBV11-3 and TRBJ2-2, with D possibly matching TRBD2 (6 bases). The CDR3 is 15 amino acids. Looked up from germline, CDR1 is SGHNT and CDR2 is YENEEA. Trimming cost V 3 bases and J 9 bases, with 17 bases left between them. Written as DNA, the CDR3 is TGTGCCAGCAGCTTGATGGCGGGGCCTGCACGGGAGCTGTTTTTT. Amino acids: CASSLMAGPARELFF.

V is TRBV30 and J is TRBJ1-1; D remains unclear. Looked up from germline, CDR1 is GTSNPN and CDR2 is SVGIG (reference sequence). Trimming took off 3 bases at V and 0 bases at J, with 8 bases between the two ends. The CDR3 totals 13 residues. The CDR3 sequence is CAWRQPMNTEAFF. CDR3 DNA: TGTGCCTGGAGACAGCCCATGAACACTGAAGCTTTCTTT.

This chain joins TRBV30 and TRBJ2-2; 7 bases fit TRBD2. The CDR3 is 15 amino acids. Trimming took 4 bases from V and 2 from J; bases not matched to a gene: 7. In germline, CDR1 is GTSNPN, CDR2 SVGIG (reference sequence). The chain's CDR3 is CAWNSGGSNTGELFF. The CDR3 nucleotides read TGTGCCTGGAATTCCGGCGGGAGTAACACCGGGGAGCTGTTTTTT.

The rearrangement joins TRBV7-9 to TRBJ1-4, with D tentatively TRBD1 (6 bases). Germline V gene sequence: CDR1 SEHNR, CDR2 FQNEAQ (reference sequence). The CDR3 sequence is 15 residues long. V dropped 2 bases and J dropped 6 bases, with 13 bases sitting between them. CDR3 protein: CASSLMNRADEKLFF. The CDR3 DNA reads TGTGCCAGCAGCTTAATGAACAGGGCGGATGAAAAACTGTTTTTT.

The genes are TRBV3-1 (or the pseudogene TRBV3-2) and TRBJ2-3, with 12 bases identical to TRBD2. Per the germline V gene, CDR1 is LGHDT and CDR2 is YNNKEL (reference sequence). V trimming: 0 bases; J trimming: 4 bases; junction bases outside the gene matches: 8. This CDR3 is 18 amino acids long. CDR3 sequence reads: CASSQDLLTSGSPDTQYF. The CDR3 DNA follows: TGTGCCAGCAGCCAAGATCTTTTGACTAGCGGGAGCCCAGATACGCAGTATTTT.

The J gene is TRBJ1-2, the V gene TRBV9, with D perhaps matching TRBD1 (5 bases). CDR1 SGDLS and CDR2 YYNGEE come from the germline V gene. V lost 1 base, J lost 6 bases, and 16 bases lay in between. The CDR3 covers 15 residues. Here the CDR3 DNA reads TGTGCCAGCAGCGTACTAAGTCAGGCAGGGCATGGCTACACCTTC. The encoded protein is CASSVLSQAGHGYTF.

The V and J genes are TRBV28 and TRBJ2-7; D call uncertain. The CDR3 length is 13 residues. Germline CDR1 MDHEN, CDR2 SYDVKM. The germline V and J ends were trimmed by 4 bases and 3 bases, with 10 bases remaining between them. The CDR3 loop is CASSSPQNYEQYF. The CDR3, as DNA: TGTGCCAGCAGTTCCCCCCAGAACTACGAGCAGTACTTC.

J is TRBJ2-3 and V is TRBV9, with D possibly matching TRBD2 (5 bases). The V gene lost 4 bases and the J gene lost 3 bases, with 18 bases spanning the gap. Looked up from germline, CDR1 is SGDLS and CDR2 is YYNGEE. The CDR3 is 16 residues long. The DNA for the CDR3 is TGTGCCAGCAGCCCCCGCCCGGACTCCCGAACAGATACGCAGTATTTT. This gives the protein CASSPRPDSRTDTQYF. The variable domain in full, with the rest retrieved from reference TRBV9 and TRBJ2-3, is DSGVTQTPKHLITATGQRVTLRCSPRSGDLSVYWYQQSLDQGLQFLIQYYNGEERAKGNILERFSAQQFPDLHSELNLSSLELGDSALYFCASSPRPDSRTDTQYFGPGTRLTVL.

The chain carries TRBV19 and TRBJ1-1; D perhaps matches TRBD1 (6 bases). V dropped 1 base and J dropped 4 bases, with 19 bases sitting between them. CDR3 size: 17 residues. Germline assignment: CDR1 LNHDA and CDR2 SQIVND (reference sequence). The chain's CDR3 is CASSIVRGAGGGTEAFF. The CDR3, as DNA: TGTGCCAGTAGTATAGTCAGGGGCGCGGGAGGTGGCACTGAAGCTTTCTTT.

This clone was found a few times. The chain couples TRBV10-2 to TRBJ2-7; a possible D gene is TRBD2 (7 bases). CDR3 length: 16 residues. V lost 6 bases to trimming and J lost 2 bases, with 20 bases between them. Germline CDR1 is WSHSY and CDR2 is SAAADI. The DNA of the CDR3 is TGCGCCAGCAGCGAAATACGGGGGGCTAACCCCTACGAGCAGTACTTC. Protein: CASSEIRGANPYEQYF.

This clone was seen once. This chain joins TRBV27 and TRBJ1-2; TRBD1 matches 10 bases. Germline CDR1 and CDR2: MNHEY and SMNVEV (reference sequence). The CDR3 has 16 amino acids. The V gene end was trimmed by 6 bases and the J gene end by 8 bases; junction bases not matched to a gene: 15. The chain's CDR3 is CASRTGGSEGRGGYTF. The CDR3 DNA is TGTGCCAGCAGGACAGGGGGCAGCGAAGGGCGTGGAGGCTACACCTTC.

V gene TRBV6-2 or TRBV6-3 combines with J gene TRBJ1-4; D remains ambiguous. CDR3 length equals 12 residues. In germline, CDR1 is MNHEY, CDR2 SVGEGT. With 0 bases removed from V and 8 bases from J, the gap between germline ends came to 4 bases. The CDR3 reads CASSYSQEKLFF. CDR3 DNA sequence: TGTGCCAGCAGTTACTCGCAGGAAAAACTGTTTTTT.